This T cell receptor (beta chain) was recovered during a study of T cell responses to AZD1222 COVID-19 vaccine. Study-wide background: Investigators merged groups given second doses at roughly 4 or roughly 12 weeks.

The protocol was immunoSEQ multiplex PCR, while the TCRdb copy is restricted to in-frame clones and leaves out a portion. This sample has over 100,000 clones, with around 85% found just once. The CDR3 runs to 15 residues. Per the germline V gene, CDR1 is LGHNA and CDR2 is YNFKEQ. V shed 5 bases and J 4 bases; nucleotides not matched to a gene: 9. A note on this clone: Its antigen is unidentified.

Findings and limits, study-wide: In a largely white British group with more females than males, clonal diversity was possibly underestimated. At baseline, seropositivity was found in only a handful of AZD1222 recipients. Rises in breadth and depth of Spike-specific TCRs came after two AZD1222 doses.

The TCR comes from an adult in good health. Source: peripheral blood, taken on day 0 of AZD1222 vaccination. J is TRBJ2-5 and V is TRBV4-2, with 8 bases identical to TRBD2. The CDR3 region is CASSSRDGRGETQYF. CDR3 nucleotides: TGTGCCAGCAGCTCCCGGGACGGGAGGGGAGAGACCCAGTACTTC.